This TCR beta chain was sequenced during a study of blood T cell repertoires in COVID-19. Enrollees, roughly 18 to 90 years old, lived in 24 US areas. Either two negative PCRs, clearance, or symptom resolution qualified Cohort 3 donors as recovered. Sequencing used immunoSEQ multiplex PCR; TCRdb keeps in-frame clones, though not all of them. The table includes 350,000 to 400,000 clones, roughly 89% detected once. Trimming took off 3 bases at V and 2 bases at J, with 11 bases between the two ends. Germline V lookup: CDR1 SQVTM, CDR2 ANQGSEA. The CDR3 extends over 13 amino acids. This clone was recorded once.

The sequenced sample was PBMCs or T cells enriched from blood (not recorded which). The chain couples TRBV29-1 to TRBJ2-7, with a possible D match to TRBD1 (6 bases). The clonotype originates from a woman younger than 45 who had recovered from COVID-19. The CDR3 sequence is CSVDVQGTYEQYF. The DNA for the CDR3 is TGCAGCGTTGATGTACAGGGAACCTACGAGCAGTACTTC.